The 11 T cell receptor beta chains reported below all come from one sample, sequenced in a study of human CD4 T cells and Enterobacteriaceae. Sequencing used immunoSEQ multiplex PCR; TCRdb keeps in-frame clones, though not all of them. The repertoire holds 25,000 to 35,000 clones, with almost 85% as singletons. All CD4+ cells other than CD45RA+CCR7+CD95- naive cells were sorted as memory, over 95% pure. Sequencing input: memory CD4+ T cells from blood. The receptors here all came from a human donor in good health.

The genes are TRBV7-9 and TRBJ2-5, with 8 positions matching TRBD2. The CDR3 loop spans 17 amino acids. Germline loops: CDR1 SEHNR, CDR2 FQNEAQ (reference sequence). Trimming cost V 0 bases and J 5 bases; bases outside gene matches: 11. CDR3: CASSLAYGGERPETQYF. The CDR3 DNA follows: TGTGCCAGCAGCTTAGCCTACGGGGGGGAAAGACCGGAGACCCAGTACTTC. Full variable domain (outside the CDR3, taken from reference TRBV7-9 and TRBJ2-5): DTGVSQNPRHKITKRGQNVTFRCDPISEHNRLYWYRQTLGQGPEFLTYFQNEAQLEKSRLLSDRFSAERPKGSFSTLEIQRTEQGDSAMYLCASSLAYGGERPETQYFGPGTRLLVL.

The V gene is TRBV5-8, the J gene TRBJ2-7; D possibly uses TRBD1 or TRBD2 (5 bases each). The CDR3 is 15 amino acids. The V end was cut by 5 bases, the J end by 7 bases, with 22 bases between. Germline CDR1 SGHTS, CDR2 YDEGEE. The CDR3 DNA sequence: TGTGCCAGCAGTTTTAGAGGGGTCTCGTTTGGAGAGCAGTACTTC. Translation gives CASSFRGVSFGEQYF.

The chain uses TRBV9 and TRBJ2-5, with 10 bases identical to TRBD2. Germline CDR1 reads SGDLS; CDR2 reads YYNGEE. The CDR3 consists of 17 residues. Losses at the gene ends were 0 bases for V and 5 bases for J; bases not matched to a gene: 10. CDR3 coding DNA: TGTGCCAGCAGCGTAGATCCAGCGGGAGGGCCTAGGGAGACCCAGTACTTC. Protein product: CASSVDPAGGPRETQYF.

V and J are TRBV14 and TRBJ2-7, with D perhaps TRBD1 (6 bases). The CDR3 loop spans 16 amino acids. The germline V gene encodes CDR1 SGHDN and CDR2 FVKESK. The ends were cut back, 1 base at V and 3 bases at J, with 16 bases in the middle. This chain's CDR3 is CASSQGRLGDNYEQYF. Here the CDR3 DNA reads TGTGCCAGCAGCCAAGGAAGGTTAGGGGACAACTACGAGCAGTACTTC.

The chain employs TRBV11-2 and TRBJ2-7; D is possibly TRBD1 (8 bases). The V end was cut by 2 bases, the J end by 2 bases, with 16 bases between. This CDR3 region has 16 residues. Germline CDR1 and CDR2: SGHAT and FQNNGV. The CDR3 bases are TGTGCCAGCAGCTTACACGGACAGGGAGGGGCCTACGAGCAGTACTTC. It is translated as CASSLHGQGGAYEQYF.

This sequence joins TRBV5-1 and TRBJ1-1; 7 nucleotides line up with TRBD1. CDR3 length: 16 amino acids. V shed 2 bases and J 4 bases; nucleotides not matched to a gene: 11. Germline V gene data show CDR1 as SGHRS and CDR2 as YFSETQ. The CDR3 DNA reads TGCGCCAGCAGCTTTGATGGGACAGTTAGGAGCACTGAAGCTTTCTTT. It is translated as CASSFDGTVRSTEAFF.

This chain uses TRBV27 with TRBJ2-5; D not resolved. Germline V CDR1 and CDR2: MNHEY, SMNVEV (reference sequence). CDR3 length: 13 amino acids. V was shortened by 4 bases and J by 4 bases, with 10 bases between the two germline ends. The CDR3 sequence: CASSSGFGETQYF. The DNA of the CDR3 is TGTGCCAGCAGTTCGGGTTTCGGAGAGACCCAGTACTTC.

The CDR3 DNA sequence: TGTGCCAGCAGCTTAAGAGGGGCCCCAAGCTCTGGGGCCAACGTCCTGACTTTC. Encoded protein: CASSLRGAPSSGANVLTF. The V call is TRBV11-2, the J call TRBJ2-6, with D perhaps TRBD1 or TRBD2 (5 bases each). Germline CDR1 SGHAT, CDR2 FQNNGV. Between the trimmed V and J ends, which lost 2 bases and 0 bases, there was a span of 14 bases. The CDR3 runs to 18 residues.

V gene TRBV6-6 combines with J gene TRBJ2-7, with D unclear. V was cut by 6 bases and J by 11 bases, with 14 bases left in between. The length of the CDR3 is 11 residues. The V gene's germline CDR1 is MNHNY and CDR2 SVGAGI (reference sequence). The CDR3 is CASSNHPVKYF. The CDR3 coding sequence is TGTGCCAGCAGCAACCACCCGGTAAAGTACTTC.

The rearrangement uses TRBV28 and TRBJ2-7; D call uncertain. V lost 10 bases, J lost 2 bases, and 15 bases lay in between. CDR3 length: 13 amino acids. Germline V CDR1 and CDR2: MDHEN, SYDVKM. CDR3 nucleotides: TGTGCCACCCTTTCCCCATACCCCTACGAGCAGTACTTC. Protein product: CATLSPYPYEQYF.

This clone was seen only a few times. V usage is TRBV27 and J usage is TRBJ2-7, with 9 nucleotides matching TRBD2. The germline V gene has CDR1 MNHEY and CDR2 SMNVEV (reference sequence). The CDR3 consists of 15 residues. Trimming cost V 6 bases and J 4 bases; bases outside gene matches: 10. CDR3 nucleotides: TGTGCCAGCAGACCACCGGGACTAGCTTCTTACGAGCAGTACTTC. Protein product: CASRPPGLASYEQYF.